Below are 29 T cell receptor beta chains sequenced from a single sample in a study of siplizumab effects on memory and regulatory T cells. Assay used: immunoSEQ multiplex PCR; TCRdb lists only in-frame clones, some missing. The sample holds about 110,000 clones; around 90% are singletons and the top ten take about 0.75%. Material for sequencing was Tregs sorted from blood. These receptors came from a human donor in good health.

The chain has TRBV7-9 and TRBJ2-7; D remains ambiguous. The CDR3 runs to 12 residues. Deletions cut 10 bases from V and 3 bases from J, with 13 bases between. Per the germline V gene, CDR1 is SEHNR and CDR2 is FQNEAQ (reference sequence). The chain's CDR3 is CATSSEDYEQYF. The CDR3 DNA sequence: TGTGCCACCAGTTCCGAAGACTACGAGCAGTACTTC.

The chain is built from TRBV19 and TRBJ1-3; D is unresolved. V was clipped by 7 bases and J by 1 base, with 11 bases between them. The CDR3 is 14 amino acids. Germline V lookup: CDR1 LNHDA, CDR2 SQIVND (reference sequence). CDR3 DNA: TGTGCCAGTACTACAGACACTTCTGGAAACACCATATATTTT. Translated, it gives CASTTDTSGNTIYF.

This chain connects TRBV11-2 to TRBJ2-7; no firm D call. V was pared by 2 bases and J by 0 bases, with 14 bases between. Germline V CDR1 and CDR2: SGHAT, FQNNGV. The CDR3 totals 16 residues. The CDR3, as DNA: TGTGCCAGCAGCTTACGTGTGGACGGAAGCTCCTACGAGCAGTACTTC. Its protein is CASSLRVDGSSYEQYF. Based on the CDR3 plus reference TRBV11-2 and TRBJ2-7, the full variable domain is EAGVAQSPRYKIIEKRQSVAFWCNPISGHATLYWYQQILGQGPKLLIQFQNNGVVDDSQLPKDRFSAERLKGVDSTLKIQPAKLEDSAVYLCASSLRVDGSSYEQYFGPGTRLTVT.

The V call is TRBV7-9, the J call TRBJ1-2, with 9 bases lining up with TRBD1. Trimming removed 3 bases from V and 2 bases from J; junction bases left unmatched: 7. CDR3 length: 16 residues. Per the germline V gene, CDR1 is SEHNR and CDR2 is FQNEAQ (reference sequence). The CDR3 DNA is TGTGCCAGCAGCTTCTTCCGGACAGGGGACAACTATGGCTACACCTTC. Translation: CASSFFRTGDNYGYTF.

This sequence joins TRBV5-1 and TRBJ1-1, with no clear D. Trimming stripped 6 bases from V and 1 base from J, with 13 bases between. Germline V CDR1 and CDR2: SGHRS, YFSETQ. The CDR3 extends over 14 amino acids. The DNA for the CDR3 is TGCGCCAGCACCCCAGTCTCGCAGAACACTGAAGCTTTCTTT. Translation: CASTPVSQNTEAFF.

DNA for the CDR3: TGTGCCAGCAGCTCCGGGACAGGGAGCACAGATACGCAGTATTTT. Translating gives CASSSGTGSTDTQYF. The J gene is TRBJ2-3, the V gene TRBV11-3; TRBD1 agrees at 9 bases. The CDR3 consists of 15 residues. The germline CDR1 and CDR2 sequences are SGHNT and YENEEA. The V segment lost 4 bases and the J segment 0 bases; nucleotides outside the gene matches: 2.

The genes are TRBV7-9 and TRBJ1-1; D is uncertain. The germline CDR1 and CDR2 sequences are SEHNR and FQNEAQ (reference sequence). The CDR3 length is 13 residues. Trimming left V 5 bases short and J 4 bases short, with 11 bases between. CDR3 amino acids: CASSLSEITEAFF. DNA for the CDR3: TGTGCCAGCAGCCTCAGTGAGATCACTGAAGCTTTCTTT.

This rearrangement joins TRBV7-2 to TRBJ2-2; D unresolved. CDR1 is SGHTA, CDR2 FQGNSA, per germline. The CDR3 sequence is 15 residues long. V gave up 7 bases and J gave up 4 bases, with 16 bases separating them. As DNA, the CDR3 is TGTGCCAGCAATTTCTTTTCTCCGGGCACCGGGGAGCTGTTTTTT. Translated, it gives CASNFFSPGTGELFF. Full variable domain (rest looked up from reference TRBV7-2 and TRBJ2-2): GAGVSQSPSNKVTEKGKDVELRCDPISGHTALYWYRQSLGQGLEFLIYFQGNSAPDKSGLPSDRFSAERTGGSVSTLTIQRTQQEDSAVYLCASNFFSPGTGELFFGEGSRLTVL.

V is TRBV15 and J is TRBJ2-3; 13 bases are shared with TRBD2. This CDR3 is built from 19 residues. J lost 0 bases, V lost 2 bases, and 8 bases had no gene match. From germline, CDR1 is LNHNV and CDR2 YYDKDF (reference sequence). CDR3 coding DNA: TGTGCCACCAGCAGACGACTAGCGGGAGGCTGGGATAGCACAGATACGCAGTATTTT. As protein: CATSRRLAGGWDSTDTQYF.

This CDR3 is CAWSRGTLRWQFF. The CDR3, as DNA: TGTGCCTGGAGTCGCGGGACTCTACGGTGGCAGTTCTTC. The V and J genes are TRBV30 and TRBJ2-1; perhaps TRBD2 as D (6 bases). There are 13 residues in the CDR3. Trimming removed 2 bases from V and 12 bases from J, with 17 bases in between. CDR1 is GTSNPN, CDR2 SVGIG, per germline (reference sequence).

The chain couples TRBV6-6 to TRBJ1-2; D unresolved. The CDR3 is 12 residues long. V was pared by 6 bases and J by 5 bases, with 10 bases between. Per germline, CDR1 MNHNY and CDR2 SVGAGI (reference sequence). CDR3 protein: CASSLYGYGYTF. CDR3 bases: TGTGCCAGCAGCCTCTATGGTTATGGCTACACCTTC.

The chain carries TRBV5-1 and TRBJ2-1; maybe TRBD2 (6 bases). There are 15 residues in the CDR3. CDR1 and CDR2 from the germline V gene are SGHRS and YFSETQ. V lost 0 bases and J lost 7, with 14 bases in between. CDR3: CASSLEGSGGNEQFF. The CDR3 DNA follows: TGCGCCAGCAGCTTGGAGGGTAGCGGAGGTAATGAGCAGTTCTTC.

The chain has TRBV5-4 and TRBJ2-1, with 7 bases identical to TRBD1. The CDR3 covers 14 residues. The J segment lost 8 bases and the V segment lost 4 bases, leaving 9 bases of the junction unmatched. Germline-derived CDR1 and CDR2 are SGHNT and YYREEE (reference sequence). The CDR3 reads CASSLRQGWDEQFF. The CDR3 region has the DNA TGTGCCAGCAGCCTCAGACAGGGTTGGGATGAGCAGTTCTTC.

This sequence joins TRBV19 and TRBJ2-6; D unresolved. V was pared by 3 bases and J by 0 bases, with 6 bases between. Per the germline V gene, CDR1 is LNHDA and CDR2 is SQIVND (reference sequence). CDR3 size: 15 residues. CDR3 coding DNA: TGTGCCAGTAGTATCGGTCTCTCTGGGGCCAACGTCCTGACTTTC. Its protein product is CASSIGLSGANVLTF.

This clone was counted only a few times. This chain connects TRBV19 to TRBJ2-5, with D perhaps given as TRBD1 or TRBD2 (5 bases each). From germline, CDR1 is LNHDA and CDR2 SQIVND (reference sequence). Deletions cut 4 bases from V and 2 bases from J, with 14 bases between. This CDR3 has 15 residues. DNA of the CDR3: TGTGCCAGTAGTACGACGGGTGGGGGACAAGAGACCCAGTACTTC. Translating it yields CASSTTGGGQETQYF.

This clone showed up just once. This chain connects TRBV10-1 to TRBJ2-3, with D possibly matching TRBD1 (5 bases). V lost 8 bases and J lost 4, with 13 bases in between. Germline CDR1 is WNHNN and CDR2 is SYGVQD (reference sequence). The CDR3 is 13 residues long. The CDR3 loop reads CASGTEGADTQYF. CDR3 DNA: TGCGCCAGCGGTACCGAAGGGGCAGATACGCAGTATTTT.

The chain is built from TRBV28 and TRBJ1-2, with 7 bases identical to TRBD1. V lost 3 bases and J lost 3; bases outside the gene matches: 7. This CDR3 has 15 residues. Germline V lookup: CDR1 MDHEN, CDR2 SYDVKM. The CDR3 coding sequence is TGTGCCAGCAGTTTGATAGGGGGCGGCGACTATGGCTACACCTTC. It is translated as CASSLIGGGDYGYTF.

This chain links TRBV4-2 with TRBJ2-2; 10 positions match TRBD2. The germline V gene has CDR1 LGHNA and CDR2 YNFKEQ. V dropped 4 bases and J dropped 8; count of bases not matched to a gene: 7. The CDR3 length is 15 residues. The CDR3 nucleotides read TGTGCCAGCAGCCTTTCCGGGACTAGCGTGGGGGAGCTGTTTTTT. Protein: CASSLSGTSVGELFF.

This chain links TRBV19 with TRBJ2-6; D is uncertain. The germline V gene has CDR1 LNHDA and CDR2 SQIVND (reference sequence). The CDR3 totals 14 residues. Trimming pared 8 bases from V and 0 bases from J, leaving 8 bases between. CDR3 amino acids: CASLQISGANVLTF. The CDR3 DNA sequence: TGTGCCAGTTTACAGATCTCTGGGGCCAACGTCCTGACTTTC.

V is TRBV7-9 and J is TRBJ1-4; 8 bases agree with TRBD1. This CDR3 is built from 15 residues. The germline V gene has CDR1 SEHNR and CDR2 FQNEAQ (reference sequence). The V and J ends lost 3 bases and 6 bases, in that order; junction bases with no gene match: 6. CDR3 protein: CASSFQGALHEKLFF. The CDR3 DNA follows: TGTGCCAGCAGCTTCCAGGGGGCCCTGCATGAAAAACTGTTTTTT.

The chain recombines TRBV19 with TRBJ1-1; TRBD1 might be the D (5 bases). Germline V gene lookup returns CDR1 LNHDA and CDR2 SQIVND (reference sequence). Trimming removed 5 bases at V and 5 bases at J, with 21 bases between. This CDR3 has 16 residues. The CDR3 reads CASSPLGVSLGTEAFF. The CDR3 region has the DNA TGTGCCAGTAGTCCCCTGGGGGTTAGTCTTGGGACTGAAGCTTTCTTT.

In this sample, this clone turned up once. An end of the junction differs from the germline gene, which may be a read error. The genes are TRBV10-2 and TRBJ2-6; maybe TRBD2 (6 bases). Germline V CDR1 and CDR2: WSHSY, SAAADI. The length of the CDR3 is 17 residues. CDR3 coding DNA: TGCGCCAGCAGGGCGGGATTCAAGGCTCCTGGGGCCAACGTTCTGACTTTC. This codes for CASRAGFKAPGANVLTF.

The chain combines TRBV4-2 with TRBJ1-1; D is possibly TRBD1 (6 bases). The V end lost 4 bases, the J end lost 1 base, and 16 bases lay between the germline ends. There are 16 residues in the CDR3. Germline CDR1 reads LGHNA; CDR2 reads YNFKEQ. As DNA, the CDR3 is TGTGCCAGCAGCCCCAATCTGGTAGGGGGGAACACTGAAGCTTTCTTT. This translates into CASSPNLVGGNTEAFF.

This clone has only one observation. The chain combines TRBV7-2 with TRBJ2-7; D possibly uses TRBD1 or TRBD2 (5 bases each). Trimming cost V 1 base and J 2 bases, with 12 bases left between them. Germline values: CDR1 SGHTA, CDR2 FQGNSA. The CDR3 spans 15 residues. The CDR3, as DNA: TGTGCCAGCAGCTTAGTAGCGTCAGGGACCTACGAGCAGTACTTC. It translates to CASSLVASGTYEQYF. The whole variable domain, filled in from reference TRBV7-2 and TRBJ2-7, reads GAGVSQSPSNKVTEKGKDVELRCDPISGHTALYWYRQSLGQGLEFLIYFQGNSAPDKSGLPSDRFSAERTGGSVSTLTIQRTQQEDSAVYLCASSLVASGTYEQYFGPGTRLTVT.

V and J are TRBV15 and TRBJ2-2; 7 bases align to TRBD1. Germline V gene sequence: CDR1 LNHNV, CDR2 YYDKDF (reference sequence). The CDR3 totals 14 residues. V was clipped by 5 bases and J by 3 bases; unmatched bases: 3. The CDR3 is CATSQQGYTGELFF. The CDR3 coding sequence is TGTGCCACCAGCCAACAGGGGTACACCGGGGAGCTGTTTTTT.

This chain connects TRBV11-2 to TRBJ2-1; weak D call: TRBD1 (6 bases). The V gene lost 6 bases and the J gene lost 3 bases, with 24 bases spanning the gap. Per the germline V gene, CDR1 is SGHAT and CDR2 is FQNNGV. This CDR3 comprises 18 residues. DNA for the CDR3: TGTGCCAGCAGTACCGGGACATTATCGTCCCGCCTCTACAATGAGCAGTTCTTC. Its translation: CASSTGTLSSRLYNEQFF.

V and J are TRBV27 and TRBJ1-4, with unresolved D. Trimming removed 5 bases at V and 5 bases at J, with 12 bases between. Germline CDR1 is MNHEY and CDR2 is SMNVEV (reference sequence). The CDR3 runs 14 residues. The CDR3 region has the DNA TGTGCCAGCAGTGTTGGGTTCCCAAATGAAAAACTGTTTTTT. This sequence encodes CASSVGFPNEKLFF.

This chain connects TRBV18 to TRBJ2-7; TRBD1 is a possible D gene (6 bases). Germline CDR1 KGHSH, CDR2 LQKENI. V was trimmed by 6 bases and J by 1 base, leaving 13 bases between them. The CDR3 covers 14 residues. The CDR3 reads CASSLGTPSYEQYF. The CDR3 coding sequence is TGTGCCAGCTCCCTTGGGACACCTTCCTACGAGCAGTACTTC. Looking up the rest from reference TRBV18 and TRBJ2-7 gives the full variable domain: NAGVMQNPRHLVRRRGQEARLRCSPMKGHSHVYWYRQLPEEGLKFMVYLQKENIIDESGMPKERFSAEFPKEGPSILRIQQVVRGDSAAYFCASSLGTPSYEQYFGPGTRLTVT.

This chain connects TRBV25-1 to TRBJ1-1; TRBD1 aligns across 7 bases. Germline-derived CDR1 and CDR2 are MGHDK and SYGVNS. J gave up 4 bases and V 4 bases, and 9 bases lay outside the gene matches. This CDR3 spans 15 amino acids. CDR3 DNA: TGTGCCAGCAGTGGCACAGGGGCCCTGGGCACTGAAGCTTTCTTT. This encodes CASSGTGALGTEAFF.